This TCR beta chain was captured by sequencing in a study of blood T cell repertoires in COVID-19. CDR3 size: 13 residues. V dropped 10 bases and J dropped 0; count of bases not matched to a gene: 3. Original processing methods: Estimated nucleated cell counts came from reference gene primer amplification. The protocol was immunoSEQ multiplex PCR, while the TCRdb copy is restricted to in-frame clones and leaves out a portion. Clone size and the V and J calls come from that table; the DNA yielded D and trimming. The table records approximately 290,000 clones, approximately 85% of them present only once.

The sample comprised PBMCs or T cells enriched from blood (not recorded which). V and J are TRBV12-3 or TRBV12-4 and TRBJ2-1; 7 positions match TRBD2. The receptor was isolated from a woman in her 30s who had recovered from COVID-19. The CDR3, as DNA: TGTGCCATCGGCGGGAGCTCCTACAATGAGCAGTTCTTC. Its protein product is CAIGGSSYNEQFF.